This TCR beta chain was captured by sequencing in a study of tumor and adjacent non-tumor tissue in lung cancer. General study points: Tumor repertoires had a smaller top 100 clone share than normal lung.

Notes on this clonotype: Its specificity is unknown. A clone one base away is much larger, so this may be a read error.

The library came from three nested PCR rounds adapted from ARM-PCR protocols. In TCRdb, the multiplex PCR reads were re-called with MiXCR into one record per CDR3 protein. Of about 98,000 distinct CDR3 sequences in the sample, 80% were seen once. No cell sorting was done before RNA was extracted from the tissue. Distant lung tissue was collected more than 3 cm away from the tumor edge. This CDR3 has 14 amino acids. The V and J ends lost 5 bases and 2 bases respectively, with 10 bases between them. Germline CDR1 reads SEHNR; CDR2 reads FQNEAQ (reference sequence). This receptor was obtained from a man aged 55-75 years with small cell lung cancer. The rearrangement links TRBV7-9 to TRBJ2-1, with D possibly matching TRBD2 (7 bases). The source material was distant non-tumor lung tissue. As DNA, the CDR3 is TGTGCCAGCAGCCGGGGGGCAACCTACAATGAGCAGTTCTTC. This codes for CASSRGATYNEQFF.